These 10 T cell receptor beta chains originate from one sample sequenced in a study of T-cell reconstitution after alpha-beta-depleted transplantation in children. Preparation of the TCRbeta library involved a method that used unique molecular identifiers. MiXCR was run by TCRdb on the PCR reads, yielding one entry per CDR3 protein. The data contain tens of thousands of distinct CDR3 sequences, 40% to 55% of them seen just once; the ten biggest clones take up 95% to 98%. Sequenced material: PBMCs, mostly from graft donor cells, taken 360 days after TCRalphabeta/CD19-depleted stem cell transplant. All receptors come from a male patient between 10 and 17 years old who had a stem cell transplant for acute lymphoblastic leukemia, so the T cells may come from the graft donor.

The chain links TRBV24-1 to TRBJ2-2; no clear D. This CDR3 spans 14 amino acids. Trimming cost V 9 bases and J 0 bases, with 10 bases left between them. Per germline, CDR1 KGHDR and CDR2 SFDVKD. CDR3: CATGLGPNTGELFF. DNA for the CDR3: TGTGCCACCGGGTTGGGTCCGAACACCGGGGAGCTGTTTTTT.

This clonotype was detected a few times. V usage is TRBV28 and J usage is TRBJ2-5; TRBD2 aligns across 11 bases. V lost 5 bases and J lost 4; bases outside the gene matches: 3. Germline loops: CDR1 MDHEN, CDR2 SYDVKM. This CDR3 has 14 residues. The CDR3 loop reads CASSLAGGPETQYF. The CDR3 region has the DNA TGTGCCAGCAGTCTAGCGGGAGGCCCAGAGACCCAGTACTTC. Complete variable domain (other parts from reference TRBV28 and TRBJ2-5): DVKVTQSSRYLVKRTGEKVFLECVQDMDHENMFWYRQDPGLGLRLIYFSYDVKMKEKGDIPEGYSVSREKKERFSLILESASTNQTSMYLCASSLAGGPETQYFGPGTRLLVL.

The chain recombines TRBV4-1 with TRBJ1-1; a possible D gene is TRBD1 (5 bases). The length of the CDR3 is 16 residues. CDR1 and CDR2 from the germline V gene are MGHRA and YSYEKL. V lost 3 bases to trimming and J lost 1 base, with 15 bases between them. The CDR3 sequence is CASSHVQARRNTEAFF. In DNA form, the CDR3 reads TGCGCCAGCAGCCACGTACAGGCTAGGAGGAACACTGAAGCTTTCTTT.

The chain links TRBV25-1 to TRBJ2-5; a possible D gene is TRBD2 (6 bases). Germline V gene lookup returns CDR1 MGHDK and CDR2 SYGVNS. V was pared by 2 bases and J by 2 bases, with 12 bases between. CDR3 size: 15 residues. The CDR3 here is CASSELGTVQETQYF. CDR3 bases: TGTGCCAGCAGTGAACTCGGGACTGTGCAAGAGACCCAGTACTTC. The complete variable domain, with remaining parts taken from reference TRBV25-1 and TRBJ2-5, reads EADIYQTPRYLVIGTGKKITLECSQTMGHDKMYWYQQDPGMELHLIHYSYGVNSTEKGDLSSESTVSRIRTEHFPLTLESARPSHTSQYLCASSELGTVQETQYFGPGTRLLVL.

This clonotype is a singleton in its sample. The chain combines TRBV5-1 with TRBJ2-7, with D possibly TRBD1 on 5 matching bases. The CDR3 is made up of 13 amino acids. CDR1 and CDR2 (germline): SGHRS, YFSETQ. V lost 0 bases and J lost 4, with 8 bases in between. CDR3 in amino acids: CASSLEGNYEQYF. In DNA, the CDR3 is TGCGCCAGCAGCTTGGAGGGGAATTACGAGCAGTACTTC.

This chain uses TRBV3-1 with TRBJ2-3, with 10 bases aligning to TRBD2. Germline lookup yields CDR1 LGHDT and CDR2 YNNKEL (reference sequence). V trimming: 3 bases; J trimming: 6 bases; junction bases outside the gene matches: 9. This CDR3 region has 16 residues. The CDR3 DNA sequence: TGTGCCAGCAGCCACCCTGGGACTAGCGTAGTTGATACGCAGTATTTT. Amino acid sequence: CASSHPGTSVVDTQYF.

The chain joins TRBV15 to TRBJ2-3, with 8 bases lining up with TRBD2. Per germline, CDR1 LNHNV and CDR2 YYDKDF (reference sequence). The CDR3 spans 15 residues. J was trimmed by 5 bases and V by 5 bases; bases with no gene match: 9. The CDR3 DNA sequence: TGTGCCACCAGCCCGGGACTAGGAGTTGGAGATACGCAGTATTTT. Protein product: CATSPGLGVGDTQYF.

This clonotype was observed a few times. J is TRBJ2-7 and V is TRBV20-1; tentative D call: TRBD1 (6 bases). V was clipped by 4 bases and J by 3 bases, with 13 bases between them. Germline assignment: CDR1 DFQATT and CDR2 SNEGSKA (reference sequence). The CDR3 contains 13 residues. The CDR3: CSATEGVLYEQYF. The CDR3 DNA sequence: TGCAGTGCTACCGAGGGGGTACTCTACGAGCAGTACTTC.

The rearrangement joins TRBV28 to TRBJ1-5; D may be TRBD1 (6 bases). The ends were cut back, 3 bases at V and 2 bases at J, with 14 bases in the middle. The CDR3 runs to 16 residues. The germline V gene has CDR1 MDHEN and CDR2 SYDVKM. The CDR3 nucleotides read TGTGCCAGCAGTTTTCCGAGGGGGTCGGGCAATCAGCCCCAGCATTTT. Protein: CASSFPRGSGNQPQHF.

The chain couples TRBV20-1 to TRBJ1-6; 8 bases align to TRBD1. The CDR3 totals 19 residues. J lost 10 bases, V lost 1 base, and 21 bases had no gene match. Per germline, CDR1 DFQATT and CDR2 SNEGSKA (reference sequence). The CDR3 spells CSARGTGHALALLSSPLHF. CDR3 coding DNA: TGCAGTGCTAGAGGGACAGGGCACGCTTTAGCCCTTCTGTCCTCACCCCTCCACTTT.